The TCR beta chain under discussion was sequenced for a study of early T cells in non-severe SARS-CoV-2 infection. Across the study: Sequencing input comprised bulk RNA from unsorted whole blood; chain pairing was not available.

This clonotype has more than one count but fewer than ten. The junction departs from germline at one end; a sequencing error may be responsible. CDR1 is SSHAT and CDR2 is FNYEAQ in the germline V gene (reference sequence). The length of the CDR3 is 13 residues. TCRdb re-called the 5' RACE reads with MiXCR, one entry per CDR3 protein. The sample gives over 35,000 distinct CDR3 sequences, approximately 11% of which show up once; 9.5% to 10% is in the top ten. The chain joins TRBV7-7 to TRBJ2-7; 7 bases map to TRBD1. The sample consisted of whole blood. The origin of this receptor is an adult who was a healthcare worker with PCR-confirmed SARS-CoV-2 infection or an uninfected control (not recorded which). The CDR3 region has the DNA TGTGCTAGCAGCTCCACAGGGGCGAGCGAGCAGTACTTC. Protein product: CASSSTGASEQYF.